Included here is one T cell receptor beta chain sequence, with context. Its cognate antigen is unknown. Blood CD8+ and CD4+ T cells underwent high-throughput TCR beta sequencing. TEMRA cells underwent FACS enrichment and CD8+ and CD4+ T cells underwent negative isolation. The sample originates from a study of CD8 T cells in Susac syndrome. Overall study results and limits: In total CD8+ repertoires, approximately 17 Susac-specific public clones were found, and 4 or 5 in CD8+ TEMRA repertoires.

Reverse transcription of roughly 0.45 to 1 ug RNA was performed with random hexamers. The immunoSEQ assay covered 54 Vbeta and 13 Jbeta segments for CDR3. One entry per CDR3 protein results from TCRdb running MiXCR on the immunoSEQ multiplex PCR reads. The sample holds approximately 87,000 distinct CDR3 sequences, 95% to 96% seen once. The CDR3 covers 15 residues. The germline gives CDR1 LNHDA, CDR2 SQIVND (reference sequence). The trim removed 7 bases at V and 4 bases at J, leaving 6 bases unmatched. V is TRBV19 and J is TRBJ2-1; 11 bases agree with TRBD2. Sequencing input: CD8+ T cells from PBMCs. This receptor was obtained from a human donor with Susac syndrome. The CDR3, as DNA: TGTGCCAGTATGGGGGGACTAGCGGATTACAATGAGCAGTTCTTC. It specifies CASMGGLADYNEQFF. Drawing the rest from reference TRBV19 and TRBJ2-1, the complete variable domain is DGGITQSPKYLFRKEGQNVTLSCEQNLNHDAMYWYRQDPGQGLRLIYYSQIVNDFQKGDIAEGYSVSREKKESFPLTVTSAQKNPTAFYLCASMGGLADYNEQFFGPGTRLTVL.